The text below deals with one TCR beta chain. This CDR3 comprises 13 residues. CDR1 is SGHTS and CDR2 is YDEGEE in the germline V gene. J lost 3 bases, V lost 4 bases, and 3 bases had no gene match. Produced via immunoSEQ multiplex PCR; TCRdb's table is partial and in-frame only. The sample shows some 31,000 clones, roughly 96% of them seen only once. The sorted conventional CD4+ T cells were CD25-low and CD127-high, with genomic DNA sequenced. These data originate in a study of regulatory and conventional T cells in RAG deficiency. These data are also associated with another study on regulatory T cells. That study adds: The primer mix had 52 TRBV and 13 TRBJ primers. Regulatory T cells showed the strongest V-J pair restriction and V/J gene skewing among patient repertoires.

This TCR was sampled from a human donor in good health. Material for sequencing was CD25- CD4+ T cells sorted from blood. The V call is TRBV5-8, the J call TRBJ2-5, with 7 positions matching TRBD1. CDR3 sequence: CASSLDREETQYF. As DNA, the CDR3 is TGTGCCAGCAGCCTCGACAGGGAAGAGACCCAGTACTTC.